These 32 T cell receptor beta chains originate from one sample sequenced in a study of blood T cell repertoires in COVID-19 (dated by TCRdb to 2019 to 2021). Library preparation was by the immunoSEQ multiplex PCR assay. Here the immuneACCESS table is served through TCRdb, limited to in-frame sequences with V and J called. Missing clones are a known gap in these copies; in checked studies unresolved V genes cover under half, and the rest lacks a known reason. Present in this sample are some 200,000 clones, 60% to 85% of which were seen just once. Clones ranked in the top ten supply 4.5% to 7% of the sample. The specimen was peripheral blood. These receptor sequences come from a woman in her 70s with acute or convalescent COVID-19.

The V gene is TRBV27, the J gene TRBJ1-2; 7 bases align to TRBD1. V lost 6 bases and J lost 0; bases outside the gene matches: 4. The germline V gene has CDR1 MNHEY and CDR2 SMNVEV (reference sequence). The CDR3 loop spans 14 amino acids. The CDR3 spells CASSLTGPNYGYTF. CDR3 DNA sequence: TGTGCCAGCAGCCTGACAGGGCCTAACTATGGCTACACCTTC.

The CDR3 loop reads CASSPRDREDTQYF. For the CDR3, the DNA is TGTGCCAGCAGCCCCCGGGACAGGGAAGATACGCAGTATTTT. The gene calls are TRBV3-1 (or the pseudogene TRBV3-2) and TRBJ2-3, with 9 bases matching TRBD1. This CDR3 is built from 14 residues. After removal of 4 bases from V and 5 bases from J, the junction contained 4 bases not matched to a gene. In germline, CDR1 is LGHDT, CDR2 YNNKEL (reference sequence).

V usage is TRBV6-6 and J usage is TRBJ1-2; D possibly corresponds to TRBD1 (5 bases). Trimming pared 6 bases from V and 4 bases from J, leaving 18 bases between. The germline CDR1 and CDR2 sequences are MNHNY and SVGAGI (reference sequence). This CDR3 contains 15 residues. Here the CDR3 DNA reads TGTGCCAGCAGCCCCGGGCAGGGAAATGTCTATGGCTACACCTTC. It yields the protein CASSPGQGNVYGYTF.

The chain carries TRBV5-3 and TRBJ1-2, with 9 bases lining up with TRBD1. TRBV5-3 is recorded as an ORF, its role being uncertain. The V segment lost 4 bases and the J segment 7 bases; nucleotides outside the gene matches: 11. This CDR3 has 15 amino acids. The CDR3 coding sequence is TGTGCCAGAAGCGGCGCCCGGGACAGGGTATCTGGCTACACCTTC. Translated, it gives CARSGARDRVSGYTF.

This clone has just a few counts. The gene calls are TRBV13 and TRBJ2-3; 9 nucleotides agree with TRBD1. The CDR3 spans 17 residues. Germline V gives CDR1 PRHDT, CDR2 FYEKMQ (reference sequence). V was clipped by 2 bases and J by 2 bases; unmatched bases: 8. As DNA, the CDR3 is TGTGCCAGCAGCTTAAAGCCGGGACAGGGTCTCACAGATACGCAGTATTTT. Its translation is CASSLKPGQGLTDTQYF. Filled out from reference TRBV13 and TRBJ2-3, the complete variable domain reads AAGVIQSPRHLIKEKRETATLKCYPIPRHDTVYWYQQGPGQDPQFLISFYEKMQSDKGSIPDRFSAQQFSDYHSELNMSSLELGDSALYFCASSLKPGQGLTDTQYFGPGTRLTVL.

The V gene is TRBV27, the J gene TRBJ2-7; D is perhaps TRBD1 (6 bases). Between the trimmed V and J ends, which lost 3 bases and 4 bases, there was a span of 10 bases. CDR3 length: 13 residues. CDR1 MNHEY and CDR2 SMNVEV come from the germline V gene (reference sequence). The CDR3 nucleotides are TGTGCCAGCAGTTTGAGACAGGCTTACGAGCAGTACTTC. As protein: CASSLRQAYEQYF.

The chain links TRBV5-4 to TRBJ2-5; TRBD2 might be the D (5 bases). CDR3 length: 14 amino acids. V shed 3 bases and J shed 2 bases, with 11 bases lying between them. The germline gives CDR1 SGHNT, CDR2 YYREEE (reference sequence). The CDR3 coding sequence is TGTGCCAGCAGCTCGGCCGGGAAACAAGAGACCCAGTACTTC. Translated, it gives CASSSAGKQETQYF.

This chain connects TRBV7-2 to TRBJ2-6; TRBD1 matches 7 bases. CDR1 and CDR2 from the germline V gene are SGHTA and FQGNSA. The CDR3 length is 17 residues. V dropped 5 bases and J dropped 1; count of bases not matched to a gene: 8. The CDR3 region has the DNA TGTGCCAGCAGCCGGGACAGTGGGGCTTCTGGGGCCAACGTCCTGACTTTC. The encoded protein is CASSRDSGASGANVLTF.

The V call is TRBV4-1, the J call TRBJ2-2; D might be TRBD2 (5 bases). CDR1 and CDR2 from the germline V gene are MGHRA and YSYEKL. The CDR3 spans 15 residues. V lost 0 bases and J lost 3, with 8 bases in between. The CDR3 nucleotides read TGCGCCAGCAGCCAAGAAGGCGGGTACACCGGGGAGCTGTTTTTT. The encoded protein is CASSQEGGYTGELFF.

The V gene is TRBV19, the J gene TRBJ2-5; 9 nucleotides line up with TRBD1. V shed 4 bases, J shed 5 bases, and the junction held 8 bases outside the gene matches. Germline V gives CDR1 LNHDA, CDR2 SQIVND (reference sequence). The CDR3 extends over 15 amino acids. Here the CDR3 DNA reads TGTGCCAGTAGTACCCCCGGGACAGGGACTGAGACCCAGTACTTC. Its protein is CASSTPGTGTETQYF.

V gene TRBV30 combines with J gene TRBJ1-1; D unresolved. The CDR3 consists of 12 residues. Per germline, CDR1 GTSNPN and CDR2 SVGIG (reference sequence). Deletions cut 0 bases from V and 1 base from J, with 3 bases between. Here the CDR3 DNA reads TGTGCCTGGAGTGTCGGGAACACTGAAGCTTTCTTT. Translation: CAWSVGNTEAFF. The whole variable domain, remainder taken from reference TRBV30 and TRBJ1-1, is SQTIHQWPATLVQPVGSPLSLECTVEGTSNPNLYWYRQAAGRGLQLLFYSVGIGQISSEVPQNLSASRPQDRQFILSSKKLLLSDSGFYLCAWSVGNTEAFFGQGTRLTVV.

This chain connects TRBV27 to TRBJ1-6, with 7 bases aligning to TRBD1. CDR3 length equals 13 residues. V was clipped by 2 bases and J by 8 bases; unmatched bases: 0. Germline V lookup: CDR1 MNHEY, CDR2 SMNVEV (reference sequence). CDR3 amino acids: CASSLTGDSPLHF. CDR3 nucleotides: TGTGCCAGCAGTTTAACAGGGGATTCACCCCTCCACTTT.

This chain uses TRBV28 with TRBJ1-3, with a possible D match to TRBD1 (5 bases). The germline V and J ends were trimmed by 1 base and 3 bases, with 10 bases remaining between them. This CDR3 is 15 amino acids long. Germline values: CDR1 MDHEN, CDR2 SYDVKM. CDR3 in amino acids: CASSLFGGSGNTIYF. The CDR3, as DNA: TGTGCCAGCAGTTTATTCGGGGGAAGTGGAAACACCATATATTTT.

The V gene is TRBV18, the J gene TRBJ2-3; 9 bases are shared with TRBD1. CDR3 length: 15 residues. Germline values: CDR1 KGHSH, CDR2 LQKENI. Trimming removed 6 bases from V and 2 bases from J; junction bases left unmatched: 6. As DNA, the CDR3 is TGTGCCAGCTCTTTCGGACAGGGGAACACAGATACGCAGTATTTT. Translating it yields CASSFGQGNTDTQYF.

The chain has TRBV7-6 and TRBJ2-3; 8 bases align to TRBD2. CDR1 is SGHVS and CDR2 is FNYEAQ in the germline V gene. The trim removed 4 bases at V and 2 bases at J, leaving 11 bases unmatched. The length of the CDR3 is 17 residues. This chain's CDR3 is CASSSTTLADYTDTQYF. Written as DNA, the CDR3 is TGTGCCAGCAGCTCAACTACACTAGCGGACTACACAGATACGCAGTATTTT.

This clone appeared a single time. The chain links TRBV15 to TRBJ2-1, with D maybe TRBD2 (6 bases). This CDR3 region has 13 residues. Trimming removed 3 bases from V and 6 bases from J, with 9 bases in between. Germline values: CDR1 LNHNV, CDR2 YYDKDF (reference sequence). CDR3 amino acids: CATSREGRNEQFF. The CDR3 DNA sequence: TGTGCCACCAGCAGGGAGGGCCGCAATGAGCAGTTCTTC.

The rearrangement links TRBV30 to TRBJ1-5; 7 bases map to TRBD1. With V trimmed by 2 bases and J by 2 bases, 3 bases remained unmatched. Germline V gives CDR1 GTSNPN, CDR2 SVGIG (reference sequence). The length of the CDR3 is 14 residues. In DNA, the CDR3 is TGTGCCTGGAGTCGCGACAGGGGCAATCAGCCCCAGCATTTT. It yields the protein CAWSRDRGNQPQHF.

The chain links TRBV24-1 to TRBJ1-1; D possibly corresponds to TRBD1 (6 bases). V lost 5 bases to trimming and J lost 11 bases, with 14 bases between them. This CDR3 comprises 12 residues. From germline, CDR1 is KGHDR and CDR2 SFDVKD. CDR3 protein: CATSAPQGHAFF. CDR3 in DNA: TGTGCCACCAGTGCCCCCCAGGGACACGCTTTCTTT.

CDR3 in amino acids: CASRPRAGQGWNQPQHF. In DNA form, the CDR3 reads TGTGCCAGCAGACCAAGGGCGGGACAGGGATGGAATCAGCCCCAGCATTTT. The chain links TRBV7-7 to TRBJ1-5, with 9 bases identical to TRBD1. The CDR3 has 17 amino acids. The ends lost 6 bases at V and 4 bases at J; junction bases unmatched: 13. Looked up from germline, CDR1 is SSHAT and CDR2 is FNYEAQ (reference sequence).

CDR3 DNA: TGCGCCAGCAGTGACAGACAGGGAGACAATGAGCAGTTCTTC. This encodes CASSDRQGDNEQFF. The chain couples TRBV10-2 to TRBJ2-1, with 7 nucleotides matching TRBD1. CDR1 is WSHSY, CDR2 SAAADI, per germline. V dropped 3 bases and J dropped 5; count of bases not matched to a gene: 4. The CDR3 has 14 amino acids.

The rearrangement uses TRBV3-1 (or the pseudogene TRBV3-2) and TRBJ2-5; 7 positions match TRBD1. V gave up 1 base and J gave up 5 bases; unmatched junction bases: 4. CDR1 and CDR2 from the germline V gene are LGHDT and YNNKEL (reference sequence). This CDR3 comprises 14 residues. The CDR3 loop is CASSQGQGVETQYF. The CDR3 DNA sequence: TGTGCCAGCAGCCAAGGACAGGGAGTGGAGACCCAGTACTTC.

Many counts were recorded for this clone. CDR3 bases: TGTGCCAGCAGGGGGACTGGGAACTATGGCTACACCTTC. This codes for CASRGTGNYGYTF. This sequence joins TRBV2 and TRBJ1-2; D is perhaps TRBD1 (5 bases). Trimming removed 6 bases at V and 2 bases at J, with 10 bases between. The CDR3 spans 13 residues. CDR1 is SNHLY and CDR2 is FYNNEI in the germline V gene.

The chain links TRBV25-1 to TRBJ2-2, with a possible D match to TRBD1 (5 bases). Between the trimmed V and J ends, which lost 7 bases and 3 bases, there was a span of 12 bases. This CDR3 contains 14 residues. CDR1 is MGHDK, CDR2 SYGVNS, per germline. The CDR3 is CASKHDRYTGELFF. CDR3 bases: TGTGCCAGCAAGCACGACAGATACACCGGGGAGCTGTTTTTT.

This chain connects TRBV18 to TRBJ1-5; a weak D match, TRBD1 (5 bases). Trimming removed 6 bases from V and 5 bases from J, with 14 bases in between. This CDR3 has 14 amino acids. Germline V gene data show CDR1 as KGHSH and CDR2 as LQKENI. The CDR3 bases are TGTGCCAGCTCCCCGGGGGGACTCGATCAGCCCCAGCATTTT. Its protein product is CASSPGGLDQPQHF.

The sample holds a few counts of this clone. V usage is TRBV27 and J usage is TRBJ1-6; 7 bases fit TRBD1. Germline V gives CDR1 MNHEY, CDR2 SMNVEV (reference sequence). The V and J ends lost 8 bases and 8 bases, in that order; junction bases with no gene match: 6. The CDR3 runs 13 residues. The CDR3 DNA reads TGTGCCAGCGGCCGGGACAGATATTCACCCCTCCACTTT. The encoded protein is CASGRDRYSPLHF.

The chain recombines TRBV18 with TRBJ2-3, with 7 positions matching TRBD1. Germline CDR1 reads KGHSH; CDR2 reads LQKENI. Losses at the gene ends were 6 bases for V and 8 bases for J; bases not matched to a gene: 11. The CDR3 runs to 14 residues. The CDR3 spells CASSPERQGGTQYF. The CDR3 DNA reads as TGTGCCAGCTCCCCAGAAAGACAGGGCGGTACGCAGTATTTT.

The J gene is TRBJ2-7, the V gene TRBV28, with 7 bases fitting TRBD1. Germline lookup yields CDR1 MDHEN and CDR2 SYDVKM. This CDR3 has 12 residues. V was clipped by 4 bases and J by 6 bases; unmatched bases: 3. CDR3 bases: TGTGCCAGCAGTTCAGGGGGTGGCGAGCAGTACTTC. Residues: CASSSGGGEQYF.

This chain connects TRBV2 to TRBJ1-5; D is undetermined. This CDR3 has 13 residues. Trimming stripped 9 bases from V and 4 bases from J, with 13 bases between. Germline CDR1 SNHLY, CDR2 FYNNEI. The CDR3 here is CASGVQVNQPQHF. The CDR3 bases are TGTGCCAGTGGCGTGCAGGTAAATCAGCCCCAGCATTTT.

This chain links TRBV27 with TRBJ1-1, with 10 bases fitting TRBD1. This CDR3 spans 18 amino acids. With 3 bases clipped from V and 2 bases from J, the junction kept 12 bases outside the gene matches. Germline CDR1 is MNHEY and CDR2 is SMNVEV (reference sequence). CDR3 coding DNA: TGTGCCAGCAGTTTTAGTAAGGACAGGGGGGCCTACAACACTGAAGCTTTCTTT. It codes for CASSFSKDRGAYNTEAFF.

The chain joins TRBV3-1 (or the pseudogene TRBV3-2) to TRBJ1-4; 8 positions match TRBD1. This CDR3 is 16 amino acids long. V trimming: 4 bases; J trimming: 4 bases; junction bases outside the gene matches: 8. Germline-derived CDR1 and CDR2 are LGHDT and YNNKEL (reference sequence). In nucleotides, the CDR3 is TGTGCCAGCAGCCCCCTCAGGGGGCGAGGTAATGAAAAACTGTTTTTT. Translation: CASSPLRGRGNEKLFF.

The rearrangement links TRBV29-1 to TRBJ2-7; 12 positions agree with TRBD2. The CDR3 totals 13 residues. Germline CDR1 and CDR2: SQVTM and ANQGSEA. The junction had 3 bases not matched to a gene; V was cut back by 5 bases and J by 4 bases. CDR3 residues: CSVLAGGLYEQYF. CDR3 nucleotides: TGCAGCGTTCTAGCGGGAGGGCTTTACGAGCAGTACTTC.

The genes are TRBV10-2 and TRBJ2-2; D possibly corresponds to TRBD1 (6 bases). Germline V gene data show CDR1 as WSHSY and CDR2 as SAAADI. The V end was cut by 0 bases, the J end by 6 bases, with 11 bases between. The CDR3 covers 15 residues. The CDR3 is CASSESIRGPGELFF. The CDR3 DNA follows: TGCGCCAGCAGTGAGTCAATCAGGGGCCCCGGGGAGCTGTTTTTT.